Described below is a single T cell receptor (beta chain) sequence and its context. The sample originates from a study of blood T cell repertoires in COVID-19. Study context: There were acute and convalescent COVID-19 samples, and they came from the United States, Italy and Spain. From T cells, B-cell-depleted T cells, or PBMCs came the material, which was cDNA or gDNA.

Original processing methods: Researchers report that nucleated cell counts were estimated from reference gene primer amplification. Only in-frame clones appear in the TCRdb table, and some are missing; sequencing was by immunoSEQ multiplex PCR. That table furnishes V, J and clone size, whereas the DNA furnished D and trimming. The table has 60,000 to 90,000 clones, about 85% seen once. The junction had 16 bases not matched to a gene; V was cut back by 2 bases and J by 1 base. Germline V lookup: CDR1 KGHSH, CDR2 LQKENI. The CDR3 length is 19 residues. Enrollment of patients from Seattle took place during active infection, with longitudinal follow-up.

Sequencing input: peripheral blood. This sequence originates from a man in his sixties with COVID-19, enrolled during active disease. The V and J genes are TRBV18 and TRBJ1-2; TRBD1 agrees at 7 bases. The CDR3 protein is CASSPGSSQEGAGNYGYTF. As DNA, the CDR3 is TGTGCCAGCTCACCAGGTTCTAGTCAAGAGGGGGCCGGTAACTATGGCTACACCTTC.